Below are 27 T cell receptor beta chains sequenced from a single sample in a study of blood T cell repertoires in COVID-19. TCRdb's table, derived via immunoSEQ multiplex PCR, lists solely in-frame clones and lacks some. This sample yields around 300,000 clones, of which approximately 91% are seen a single time; 0.85% to 1% belongs to the top ten. What was sequenced was peripheral blood. These TCRs come from a middle-aged woman who had recovered from COVID-19.

This clone was seen just once. This chain joins TRBV24-1 and TRBJ2-3; D unclear. In germline, CDR1 is KGHDR, CDR2 SFDVKD. This CDR3 spans 13 amino acids. V was cut by 2 bases and J by 8 bases, with 10 bases left in between. Here the CDR3 DNA reads TGTGCCACCAGTGATTACCTGGTGGCTACGCAGTATTTT. Its protein is CATSDYLVATQYF.

The genes are TRBV28 and TRBJ2-4; no reliable D call. Trimming stripped 1 base from V and 9 bases from J, with 13 bases between. The CDR3 is 14 residues long. Germline V gene sequence: CDR1 MDHEN, CDR2 SYDVKM. CDR3 DNA sequence: TGTGCCAGCAGTTTATCCTCGGTGCGAGGCATTCAGTACTTC. Protein sequence: CASSLSSVRGIQYF. Looking up the rest from reference TRBV28 and TRBJ2-4 gives the full variable domain: DVKVTQSSRYLVKRTGEKVFLECVQDMDHENMFWYRQDPGLGLRLIYFSYDVKMKEKGDIPEGYSVSREKKERFSLILESASTNQTSMYLCASSLSSVRGIQYFGAGTRLSVL.

This clone was seen only once. The chain couples TRBV4-1 to TRBJ1-2, with a weak D call TRBD1 (5 bases). Trimming removed 4 bases from V and 7 bases from J, with 10 bases in between. The CDR3 is made up of 12 amino acids. Germline assignment: CDR1 MGHRA and CDR2 YSYEKL. CDR3 amino acids: CASSLGRGGYTF. In DNA, the CDR3 is TGCGCCAGCAGCCTCGGTAGGGGTGGCTACACCTTC.

V and J are TRBV5-1 and TRBJ2-5; TRBD1 aligns across 7 bases. The V gene end was trimmed by 0 bases and the J gene end by 2 bases; junction bases not matched to a gene: 10. The CDR3 contains 17 residues. Germline assignment: CDR1 SGHRS and CDR2 YFSETQ. CDR3 DNA: TGCGCCAGCAGCTTGGCTCCGGGGACAGCCATTCAAGAGACCCAGTACTTC. This translates into CASSLAPGTAIQETQYF.

This clone was counted once. This chain joins TRBV2 and TRBJ2-1, with 7 bases matching TRBD2. J was trimmed by 6 bases and V by 3 bases; bases with no gene match: 5. The CDR3 has 14 residues. Per the germline V gene, CDR1 is SNHLY and CDR2 is FYNNEI. The DNA of the CDR3 is TGTGCCAGCAGTGATCGGAGACTAGCCAATGAGCAGTTCTTC. It codes for CASSDRRLANEQFF. Based on the CDR3 plus reference TRBV2 and TRBJ2-1, the full variable domain is EPEVTQTPSHQVTQMGQEVILRCVPISNHLYFYWYRQILGQKVEFLVSFYNNEISEKSEIFDDQFSVERPDGSNFTLKIRSTKLEDSAMYFCASSDRRLANEQFFGPGTRLTVL.

The rearrangement links TRBV15 to TRBJ2-3; no clear D. The V and J ends lost 6 bases and 0 bases respectively, with 10 bases between them. This CDR3 is 14 amino acids long. Germline assignment: CDR1 LNHNV and CDR2 YYDKDF (reference sequence). The CDR3 loop is CATRETPSTDTQYF. The CDR3 DNA reads TGTGCCACCAGAGAGACACCTAGCACAGATACGCAGTATTTT.

The chain links TRBV7-2 to TRBJ2-7; D is uncertain. Looked up from germline, CDR1 is SGHTA and CDR2 is FQGNSA. Deletions cut 2 bases from V and 3 bases from J, with 8 bases between. The CDR3 loop spans 13 amino acids. Here the CDR3 reads CASSLPSLYEQYF. The CDR3 nucleotides are TGTGCCAGCAGCTTACCCTCACTCTACGAGCAGTACTTC.

The chain has TRBV12-3 or TRBV12-4 and TRBJ2-7; D is undetermined. This CDR3 has 13 amino acids. Trimming left V 3 bases short and J 1 base short, with 7 bases between. CDR3 coding DNA: TGTGCCAGCAGTTTCGGGTGGTCCTACGAGCAGTACTTC. Translated, it gives CASSFGWSYEQYF.

V usage is TRBV7-9 and J usage is TRBJ2-7, with 7 bases aligning to TRBD1. This CDR3 region has 14 residues. V was clipped by 3 bases and J by 0 bases; unmatched bases: 2. The V gene's germline CDR1 is SEHNR and CDR2 FQNEAQ (reference sequence). Here the CDR3 reads CASSLGQSSYEQYF. DNA of the CDR3: TGTGCCAGCAGCTTGGGACAGAGCTCCTACGAGCAGTACTTC. The full variable domain, with the rest looked up from reference TRBV7-9 and TRBJ2-7, is DTGVSQNPRHKITKRGQNVTFRCDPISEHNRLYWYRQTLGQGPEFLTYFQNEAQLEKSRLLSDRFSAERPKGSFSTLEIQRTEQGDSAMYLCASSLGQSSYEQYFGPGTRLTVT.

Note on this clone: In the same sample, other DNA sequences code for this CDR3. This chain connects TRBV7-3 to TRBJ2-1, with D maybe TRBD2 (5 bases). The CDR3 has 13 amino acids. V was shortened by 3 bases and J by 7 bases, with 10 bases between the two germline ends. Germline V gene data show CDR1 as SGHTA and CDR2 as FQGTGA. CDR3 coding DNA: TGTGCCAGCAGCTTTGGACTGTTAAATGAGCAGTTCTTC. Translating gives CASSFGLLNEQFF.

In its sample, this clone was seen a few times. The V gene is TRBV27, the J gene TRBJ1-3, with a possible D match to TRBD1 (6 bases). The germline V gene encodes CDR1 MNHEY and CDR2 SMNVEV (reference sequence). This CDR3 has 13 amino acids. V was cut by 6 bases and J by 4 bases, with 10 bases left in between. The DNA for the CDR3 is TGTGCCAGCAGCAGGGACAAAGGAAACACCATATATTTT. It codes for CASSRDKGNTIYF.

The table lists this clone with a count of one. V gene TRBV2 combines with J gene TRBJ2-3; the D gene is possibly TRBD1 (6 bases). CDR3 size: 15 residues. Germline V gene sequence: CDR1 SNHLY, CDR2 FYNNEI. Trimming removed 5 bases from V and 3 bases from J, with 15 bases in between. The CDR3, as DNA: TGTGCCAGCAGTCTCGGTGAAACAGGGACAGATACGCAGTATTTT. It translates to CASSLGETGTDTQYF. The full variable domain, in which reference TRBV2 and TRBJ2-3 provide the parts outside the CDR3, is EPEVTQTPSHQVTQMGQEVILRCVPISNHLYFYWYRQILGQKVEFLVSFYNNEISEKSEIFDDQFSVERPDGSNFTLKIRSTKLEDSAMYFCASSLGETGTDTQYFGPGTRLTVL.

Here the CDR3 reads CASCLAGNTGELFF. As DNA, the CDR3 is TGTGCCAGCTGCTTAGCGGGGAACACCGGGGAGCTGTTTTTT. V and J are TRBV2 and TRBJ2-2, with TRBD2 matching 7 bases. Unmatched junction bases numbered 4, after V lost 8 bases and J lost 1 base. The CDR3 has 14 amino acids. Germline CDR1 SNHLY, CDR2 FYNNEI.

The chain links TRBV15 to TRBJ2-7, with a possible D match to TRBD1 (5 bases). There are 16 residues in the CDR3. The V and J ends lost 0 bases and 4 bases respectively, with 16 bases between them. Germline lookup yields CDR1 LNHNV and CDR2 YYDKDF (reference sequence). The CDR3 DNA is TGTGCCACCAGCAGAGAGGTAATGGCAGGGTGGTACGAGCAGTACTTC. It yields the protein CATSREVMAGWYEQYF.

This clone appeared a single time. The chain couples TRBV5-1 to TRBJ2-7; TRBD1 aligns across 9 bases. Germline CDR1 is SGHRS and CDR2 is YFSETQ. V lost 4 bases to trimming and J lost 6 bases; unmatched junction nucleotides: 11. The CDR3 runs 15 residues. The CDR3 bases are TGCGCCAGCAGCAACACAGGGGGCGCCAGAACCGAGCAGTACTTC. This gives the protein CASSNTGGARTEQYF.

With regard to this clone: The junction shows a germline mismatch at one end, possibly a read error. The same CDR3 arises from other DNA sequences in this sample as well. The chain has TRBV2 and TRBJ2-7, with TRBD1 matching over 8 bases. The CDR3 runs 11 residues. CDR1 and CDR2 from the germline V gene are SNHLY and FYNNEI. The CDR3 region has the DNA TGCGCCAGCAGTGAAACAGGGGGGCAGTACTTC. This encodes CASSETGGQYF.

This chain links TRBV2 with TRBJ1-1; 7 nucleotides agree with TRBD1. This CDR3 region has 15 residues. V gave up 3 bases and J gave up 1 base; unmatched junction bases: 5. Per germline, CDR1 SNHLY and CDR2 FYNNEI. The CDR3: CASSERDRANTEAFF. The DNA for the CDR3 is TGTGCCAGCAGTGAGAGGGACAGAGCGAACACTGAAGCTTTCTTT.

The CDR3 region has the DNA TGTGCCAGTAGTATGGGACAGGGGGCGTATCAGCCCCAGCATTTT. Translating gives CASSMGQGAYQPQHF. V is TRBV19 and J is TRBJ1-5; 12 nucleotides agree with TRBD1. V gave up 3 bases and J gave up 5 bases; unmatched junction bases: 2. The CDR3 consists of 15 residues. Germline values: CDR1 LNHDA, CDR2 SQIVND (reference sequence).

The sample holds one count of this clone. CDR3 loop: CASSSGGGQFF. The CDR3 nucleotides read TGTGCCAGCAGCAGTGGGGGAGGGCAGTTCTTC. V is TRBV6-5 and J is TRBJ2-1; a possible D gene is TRBD2 (6 bases). This CDR3 spans 11 amino acids. The V end was cut by 6 bases, the J end by 12 bases, with 12 bases between. Germline V CDR1 and CDR2: MNHEY, SVGAGI.

This clone was observed a single time. The chain uses TRBV5-4 and TRBJ2-3, with D maybe TRBD2 (6 bases). CDR1 SGHNT and CDR2 YYREEE come from the germline V gene (reference sequence). The CDR3 consists of 16 residues. Trimming stripped 4 bases from V and 2 bases from J, with 17 bases between. For the CDR3, the DNA is TGTGCCAGCAGCGTATATAGCGGAAGCCCCACAGATACGCAGTATTTT. It specifies CASSVYSGSPTDTQYF.

The chain employs TRBV5-5 and TRBJ2-1, with 9 bases identical to TRBD2. V trimming: 4 bases; J trimming: 9 bases; junction bases outside the gene matches: 5. Per germline, CDR1 SGHKS and CDR2 YYEKEE (reference sequence). CDR3 length: 13 residues. CDR3 sequence reads: CASSGTSLGEQFF. DNA for the CDR3: TGTGCCAGCAGCGGGACTAGCTTAGGTGAGCAGTTCTTC. The full variable domain, in which reference TRBV5-5 and TRBJ2-1 provide the parts outside the CDR3, is DAGVTQSPTHLIKTRGQQVTLRCSPISGHKSVSWYQQVLGQGPQFIFQYYEKEERGRGNFPDRFSARQFPNYSSELNVNALLLGDSALYLCASSGTSLGEQFFGPGTRLTVL.

This rearrangement joins TRBV6-5 to TRBJ2-7; 7 bases agree with TRBD2. This CDR3 region has 15 residues. The germline V gene has CDR1 MNHEY and CDR2 SVGAGI. The junction had 8 bases not matched to a gene; V was cut back by 6 bases and J by 0 bases. Written as DNA, the CDR3 is TGTGCCAGCAGCCCACGCGGACTAGACTCCTACGAGCAGTACTTC. Protein sequence: CASSPRGLDSYEQYF.

The chain couples TRBV23-1 to TRBJ1-2; weak D call: TRBD1 (5 bases). TRBV23-1 is classed as an ORF, of uncertain function. V was trimmed by 2 bases and J by 6 bases, leaving 25 bases between them. This CDR3 contains 18 residues. The CDR3 region is CASSQKEYRRKRRNGYTF. The CDR3 DNA follows: TGCGCCAGCAGTCAAAAGGAATACAGGCGGAAACGGCGGAATGGCTACACCTTC.

The CDR3 spells CASSQRYDSYEQYF. The CDR3 DNA sequence: TGTGCCAGCAGCCAACGGTACGACTCCTACGAGCAGTACTTC. The rearrangement uses TRBV7-9 and TRBJ2-7; D ambiguous. From germline, CDR1 is SEHNR and CDR2 FQNEAQ (reference sequence). The CDR3 is 14 amino acids. The ends were cut back, 5 bases at V and 0 bases at J, with 11 bases in the middle.

This clone came up a few times. This rearrangement joins TRBV7-9 to TRBJ2-7; no reliable D call. Germline V gene sequence: CDR1 SEHNR, CDR2 FQNEAQ (reference sequence). CDR3 length equals 11 residues. Trimming cost V 4 bases and J 6 bases, with 7 bases left between them. The CDR3 reads CASSSAFEQYF. CDR3 DNA: TGTGCCAGCAGCTCCGCGTTCGAGCAGTACTTC.

The chain has TRBV24-1 and TRBJ2-5; 8 bases fit TRBD1. The CDR3 has 14 amino acids. J was trimmed by 6 bases and V by 3 bases; bases with no gene match: 5. CDR1 and CDR2 (germline): KGHDR, SFDVKD. The CDR3 region is CATSDVGQGQTQYF. CDR3 nucleotides: TGTGCCACCAGTGATGTTGGACAGGGTCAGACCCAGTACTTC.

This chain uses TRBV19 with TRBJ1-4; D not certain. V lost 6 bases, J lost 0 bases, and 14 bases lay in between. This CDR3 contains 16 residues. Per germline, CDR1 LNHDA and CDR2 SQIVND (reference sequence). The DNA for the CDR3 is TGTGCCAGTAGCAACACCCTTTTTGCAACTAATGAAAAACTGTTTTTT. Protein: CASSNTLFATNEKLFF.